A single sample gave rise to the 10 T cell receptor beta chains below, sequenced in a study of molecular identifiers for immune sequencing clone quantification. One entry per CDR3 protein results from TCRdb running MiXCR on the PCR reads. This table has roughly 300,000 distinct CDR3 sequences, roughly 23% appearing once. The sequenced sample consisted of naive CD8+ T cells from blood, with Jurkat cell RNA spiked in. The subset: FACS-sorted CD8+CD4-CCR7+CD45RA+ naive T cells. The receptor source for this set is a human donor in good health. Some libraries in this study had Jurkat cell RNA spiked in.

J is TRBJ1-1 and V is TRBV12-3 or TRBV12-4, with D possibly matching TRBD1 (6 bases). This CDR3 comprises 13 residues. V was pared by 5 bases and J by 5 bases, with 12 bases between. The CDR3: CASSRRGGTEAFF. CDR3 coding DNA: TGTGCCAGCAGTCGCAGGGGTGGGACTGAAGCTTTCTTT.

A remark on this clonotype: The CDR3 end shows no conserved phenylalanine or tryptophan, and so a read error is likely. The V and J genes are TRBV28 and TRBJ1-1; tentatively, D is TRBD1 (5 bases). The germline V gene has CDR1 MDHEN and CDR2 SYDVKM. With 3 bases removed from V and 5 bases from J, the gap between germline ends came to 10 bases. The length of the CDR3 is 13 residues. The CDR3 loop is CASSLAGRTEAFS. CDR3 sequence (DNA): TGTGCCAGCAGTTTGGCAGGGAGGACTGAAGCTTTCTCT.

This clonotype was counted many times. The gene calls are TRBV4-3 and TRBJ1-2; unclear D gene. The germline CDR1 and CDR2 sequences are LGHNA and YSLEER. Trimming stripped 0 bases from V and 3 bases from J, with 11 bases between. CDR3 length equals 15 residues. The chain's CDR3 is CASSQDPQSHYGYTF. CDR3 coding DNA: TGCGCCAGCAGCCAAGATCCCCAGAGTCACTATGGCTACACCTTC.

On this clonotype: A read error may explain this, as a much larger clone is one base away. The chain combines TRBV28 with TRBJ2-1; D not certain. Germline loops: CDR1 MDHEN, CDR2 SYDVKM. This CDR3 is built from 15 residues. The CDR3 sequence: CASSFVAEAYNDQFF. The CDR3 nucleotides read TGTGCCAGCAGTTTCGTGGCAGAAGCCTACAATGATCAGTTCTTC.

The rearrangement links TRBV4-1 to TRBJ2-1; D perhaps matches TRBD2 (6 bases). Per germline, CDR1 MGHRA and CDR2 YSYEKL. V was cut by 0 bases and J by 8 bases, with 11 bases left in between. This CDR3 is 14 amino acids long. The CDR3 loop is CASSQERLGDEQFF. CDR3 nucleotides: TGCGCCAGCAGCCAAGAGAGACTAGGAGATGAGCAGTTCTTC.

Ten or more counts support this clonotype. The gene calls are TRBV29-1 and TRBJ2-1; D might be TRBD2 (5 bases). CDR3 length: 11 residues. Germline loops: CDR1 SQVTM, CDR2 ANQGSEA. Trimming removed 4 bases from V and 8 bases from J, with 9 bases in between. The CDR3 bases are TGCAGCGTTGTCCGGGGATATGAGCAGTTCTTC. The encoded protein is CSVVRGYEQFF.

In its sample, this clonotype was seen once. The CDR3 loop is CASWEDRQPQHF. The CDR3 DNA reads as TGTGCCAGCTGGGAAGACCGTCAGCCCCAGCATTTT. This sequence joins TRBV6-6 and TRBJ1-5; D gene ambiguous. The germline V gene encodes CDR1 MNHNY and CDR2 SVGAGI (reference sequence). Trimming shortened V by 8 bases and J by 6 bases, and 11 bases separated the two germline ends. The length of the CDR3 is 12 residues.

CDR3 coding DNA: TGCGCCAGCAGCTACAGGACAGGACTGGATGAGCAGTTCTTC. Its protein is CASSYRTGLDEQFF. The V and J genes are TRBV5-1 and TRBJ2-1, with 7 positions matching TRBD1. CDR1 is SGHRS, CDR2 YFSETQ, per germline. CDR3 size: 14 residues. J gave up 8 bases and V 3 bases, and 8 bases lay outside the gene matches.

This clonotype was detected only a few times. The CDR3 protein is CASSPLTGLSSYEQYF. CDR3 coding DNA: TGTGCCAGCAGCCCCTTGACAGGGTTGAGCTCCTACGAGCAGTACTTC. The chain combines TRBV6-1 with TRBJ2-7; 7 nucleotides match TRBD1. The germline V gene encodes CDR1 MNHNS and CDR2 SASEGT. This CDR3 is built from 16 residues. Trimming took 6 bases from V and 0 from J; bases not matched to a gene: 11.

The chain combines TRBV7-9 with TRBJ1-2, with 8 bases identical to TRBD1. The CDR3 contains 15 residues. CDR1 is SEHNR and CDR2 is FQNEAQ in the germline V gene (reference sequence). Losses at the gene ends were 4 bases for V and 2 bases for J; bases not matched to a gene: 6. This CDR3 is CASSSMDRVNYGYTF. CDR3 sequence (DNA): TGTGCCAGCAGCTCAATGGACAGGGTCAACTATGGCTACACCTTC.